This record concerns one TCR beta chain sequence. What it recognizes is unknown. The sample belongs to a study of human T cells and chemical hapten exposure. This CDR3 is built from 12 residues. CDR1 SNHLY and CDR2 FYNNEI come from the germline V gene. V was trimmed by 7 bases and J by 11 bases, leaving 15 bases between them. Time point given: patch test 1, 2 weeks after DPC sensitization. Stated treatment: therapeutic diphenylcyclopropenone sensitization with weekly scalp DPC. Via MiXCR, TCRdb re-called the RACE reads, giving one row per CDR3 protein. The data contain 74,000 or so distinct CDR3 sequences, 10% to 15% of them singletons. Study outcomes and limitations: Expanded TCR counts at PT1 went up together with patch test score, a positive correlation.

The clonotype originates from a woman between 55 and 75 years old with alopecia areata. Some clones in this sample may be carry-over from other donors' samples. This sequence joins TRBV2 and TRBJ1-5; D is ambiguous. The source material was whole blood, sampled in connection with sensitization to the hapten diphenylcyclopropenone (DPC). CDR3 coding DNA: TGTGCCAGCAACCGGGCCCCCGGGGCCCAGCATTTT. Translation gives CASNRAPGAQHF.